These 9 T cell receptor beta chains were all obtained from the same sample, sequenced in a study of vaccination effects on CD4 cells after COVID-19. This table comes from immunoSEQ multiplex PCR, and its TCRdb copy is limited to in-frame clones, with some not included. The sample shows roughly 40,000 clones, about 62% of them seen only once. For these TCRs, the target antigens are not known. Subsequent to 10 days of culture, CD4+ T cells were isolated. Each participant was given two doses of one vaccine (BNT162b2 or mRNA-1273). This specimen consisted of CD4+ T cells from PBMCs cultured without peptide, obtained after COVID-19 vaccination. The receptors originated from a human donor who received a COVID-19 vaccine.

This chain links TRBV3-1 (or the pseudogene TRBV3-2) with TRBJ1-2; TRBD1 matches at 10 bases. The CDR3 contains 14 residues. Germline V lookup: CDR1 LGHDT, CDR2 YNNKEL (reference sequence). The V segment lost 4 bases and the J segment 4 bases; nucleotides outside the gene matches: 3. CDR3 sequence reads: CASSPWTGGYGYTF. DNA for the CDR3: TGTGCCAGCAGCCCTTGGACAGGGGGCTATGGCTACACCTTC.

The CDR3 DNA follows: TGTGCTAGTGGGAGGGACACCGGGGAGCTGTTTTTT. The encoded protein is CASGRDTGELFF. This chain joins TRBV12-5 and TRBJ2-2; perhaps TRBD2 as D (5 bases). Trimming removed 6 bases at V and 3 bases at J, with 5 bases between. The CDR3 consists of 12 residues. The germline CDR1 and CDR2 sequences are LGHNT and FRNRAP. The full variable domain, completed using reference TRBV12-5 and TRBJ2-2, is DARVTQTPRHKVTEMGQEVTMRCQPILGHNTVFWYRQTMMQGLELLAYFRNRAPLDDSGMPKDRFSAEMPDATLATLKIQPSEPRDSAVYFCASGRDTGELFFGEGSRLTVL.

This clone was seen a few times. The rearrangement uses TRBV4-1 and TRBJ1-5, with 7 nucleotides matching TRBD1. Germline CDR1 MGHRA, CDR2 YSYEKL. The CDR3 is 17 residues long. The V segment lost 0 bases and the J segment 5 bases; nucleotides outside the gene matches: 10. CDR3 region: CASSQDPKTGLDQPQHF. DNA of the CDR3: TGCGCCAGCAGCCAAGACCCTAAGACAGGGCTGGATCAGCCCCAGCATTTT.

This chain uses TRBV5-4 with TRBJ1-2; D unclear. CDR3 length equals 16 residues. Trimming pared 0 bases from V and 4 bases from J, leaving 16 bases between. Germline V CDR1 and CDR2: SGHNT, YYREEE (reference sequence). The CDR3 DNA reads as TGTGCCAGCAGCTTGGGGACCCCGACGGGCCTCTATGGCTACACCTTC. Translated: CASSLGTPTGLYGYTF.

V usage is TRBV19 and J usage is TRBJ1-1; the D gene is possibly TRBD1 (5 bases). From germline, CDR1 is LNHDA and CDR2 SQIVND (reference sequence). Trimming stripped 4 bases from V and 3 bases from J, with 15 bases between. This CDR3 comprises 15 residues. The CDR3, as DNA: TGTGCCAGTAGTAGCCTTGGGGCGGGGGACACTGAAGCTTTCTTT. It encodes CASSSLGAGDTEAFF.

This chain uses TRBV7-2 with TRBJ2-3, with D perhaps TRBD2 (6 bases). Germline V gene lookup returns CDR1 SGHTA and CDR2 FQGNSA. V lost 4 bases and J lost 8, with 19 bases in between. The CDR3 loop spans 15 amino acids. CDR3 DNA sequence: TGTGCCAGCAGCTCCTTAGCGGCCTCGGGGGTTACGCAGTATTTT. Its protein is CASSSLAASGVTQYF.

This clone was recorded once. The chain joins TRBV29-1 to TRBJ2-5; 7 bases match TRBD2. Trimming cost V 7 bases and J 2 bases; bases outside gene matches: 4. This CDR3 is 12 amino acids long. CDR1 and CDR2 from the germline V gene are SQVTM and ANQGSEA. The CDR3 sequence is CSGQREQETQYF. CDR3 DNA: TGCAGCGGGCAGCGGGAACAAGAGACCCAGTACTTC.

The chain carries TRBV5-1 and TRBJ1-1; weak D call: TRBD1 (6 bases). The V gene lost 4 bases and the J gene lost 5 bases, with 12 bases spanning the gap. The CDR3 is 13 amino acids. From germline, CDR1 is SGHRS and CDR2 YFSETQ. The CDR3 protein is CASSPEQGTEAFF. The CDR3 DNA follows: TGCGCCAGCAGCCCCGAACAGGGAACTGAAGCTTTCTTT.

This rearrangement joins TRBV10-2 to TRBJ2-5, with TRBD2 identical over 10 bases. The junction had 10 bases not matched to a gene; V was cut back by 6 bases and J by 0 bases. The CDR3 loop spans 17 amino acids. Germline lookup yields CDR1 WSHSY and CDR2 SAAADI. The CDR3 nucleotides read TGCGCCAGCAGGGGAGGATGGCTAGCGGGGGACCAAGAGACCCAGTACTTC. Its translation is CASRGGWLAGDQETQYF.